Here is one TCR beta chain with its context. Its antigen has not been determined. Base qualities are not provided; no much larger clone lies one nucleotide away. This sample is drawn from a study of blood T cell repertoires in COVID-19 (TCRdb year 2020). Notes on the research overall: The collaborator samples originated in the United States, Italy and Spain and spanned the acute and convalescent phases of COVID-19. Nearly every sample came with metadata listing a de-identified subject ID, COVID-19 status, age in years and sex. Where available, HLA class I and class II types were taken from metadata supplied by the sample provider and were not determined by assay-based typing. The material from the prospective study consisted of cDNA or gDNA derived from T cells, B-cell-depleted T cells, or PBMCs. Subjects who had been exposed to COVID-19, were actively infected with it, or had recovered from it provided the deeply sampled blood TCRbeta repertoires that made up the dataset. The samples were drawn from the first 160 participants of the ongoing ImmuneRACE study and from 1,254 subjects provided by 6 global collaborators. A freely available public database, intended as a resource for researchers studying the immune response to SARS-CoV-2, is where the repertoires were released. Overall results and qualifications from the work: The amount of clinical and demographic metadata varied by source and participant and was provided uncurated.

The collaborating institutions used their own protocols to collect whole blood in K2EDTA tubes. For TCRbeta analysis, collaborators shipped samples in one of three forms: frozen whole blood, isolated PBMCs, or DNA extracted from either of those sample types. TCRbeta CDR3 regions were amplified from genomic DNA by means of the immunoSEQ Assay, a bias-controlled multiplex PCR. Per the authors' processing: The number of nucleated cells in each sample was estimated from the amplification of reference gene primers within the assay. To quantify the absolute abundance of each unique TCRbeta CDR3 rearrangement, sequence reads were collapsed and filtered. For each sample, productive Simpson clonality was calculated as the square root of Simpson's diversity index across productive rearrangements. TCRdb took over this immuneACCESS table, retaining in-frame rearrangements with V and J assigned. Such tables are incomplete; in checked studies, under half of the missing clones stem from an unresolved V gene, and the remainder is unexplained. V, J and clone size are taken as reported in that table, and D and trimming were inferred from the DNA itself. For this sample there are under 50,000 clones; approximately 80% appear just once. The ten largest clones add up to around 19% of the sample.

V is pruned by 3 bases and J by 7 bases, leaving 9 bases of the junction without a gene match. The CDR3 contains 16 residues, cysteine and phenylalanine counted. The only DNA kept is the CDR3, 48 bases in frame from the first base. The germline V gene (reference sequence) yields MNHEY for CDR1 and SMNVEV for CDR2. The sequence joins TRBV27 to TRBJ1-6; TRBD1 matches 7 bases in the middle. The material sequenced was peripheral blood. The clonotype comes from a human donor with active or convalescent COVID-19. The donor label of this sample is uncertain. The CDR3 region has the sequence CASSFRTTGHNSPLHF. The sequenced DNA: TGTGCCAGCAGTTTCCGTACGACAGGGCACAATTCACCCCTCCACTTT.